The clone carrying this T cell receptor (beta chain) was observed once. Its antigen is unidentified. The sample comes from a study of Ad26.COV2.S vaccination and SARS-CoV-2 variants. Study information: Once, or twice with 56 days between doses, Ad26.COV2.S was given intramuscularly.

Repertoires were generated with immunoSEQ multiplex PCR, while TCRdb's copy carries only in-frame clones and drops some. This sample yields more than 300,000 clones, of which about 85% are seen a single time; about 2.1% belongs to the top ten. Treatment here: about 20 received Ad26.COV2.S at low or high dose, single or two shots; roughly five received placebo; per-sample allocation not given. The investigators took samples on day 63 after the first vaccine or placebo injection. Trimming cost V 5 bases and J 4 bases, with 6 bases left between them. Germline CDR1 LNHDA, CDR2 SQIVND (reference sequence). CDR3 length equals 12 residues. Notes on the study in general: Breadth and depth estimates from TCRs may understate total T cell responses.

The clonotype was recovered from a person between 18 and 65 years old who received the Ad26.COV2.S COVID-19 vaccine or a placebo. The material was peripheral blood, obtained in a trial of Ad26.COV2.S vaccine versus placebo. The rearrangement links TRBV19 to TRBJ1-3; D unresolved. This CDR3 is CASSGRGNTIYF. In DNA form, the CDR3 reads TGTGCCAGTAGTGGAAGGGGAAACACCATATATTTT.